Below, one T cell receptor beta chain is given with its context. Antigen: not known. The data were taken from a study of cytomegalovirus exposure and HLA in healthy donors. The wider study: Among the 350 to 400 donors who were genotyped, 81% fell in the genetic ancestry cluster that is associated with self-reported Caucasian donors. Study-level results: The study recorded 164 TCR beta chains that were cytomegalovirus-associated. Most TCR sequences were rare, but some public TCRs occurred in many donors. It has been reported that TCR beta sequences accurately predicted the HLA-A and HLA-B alleles of most subjects.

It was with 60 Vbeta and 13 Jbeta primers that the PCR ran. The repertoire was sequenced with immunoSEQ multiplex PCR; TCRdb's copy has only in-frame clones and lacks some. The sample records about 150,000 clones, roughly three quarters being singletons. Germline-derived CDR1 and CDR2 are MNHEY and SMNVEV (reference sequence). CDR3 length: 14 amino acids. The junction had 6 bases not matched to a gene; V was cut back by 3 bases and J by 4 bases. This clonotype originated in a woman in her forties in good health and CMV-seronegative. The genes are TRBV27 and TRBJ2-7, with 7 bases aligning to TRBD1. The sequenced material came from PBMCs. DNA of the CDR3: TGTGCCAGCAGTTTGTTAGGGACAGCTTACGAGCAGTACTTC. It is translated as CASSLLGTAYEQYF.